The 18 T cell receptor beta chains in this list originate from one sample, sequenced in a study of T cell responses to AZD1222 COVID-19 vaccine. The method was immunoSEQ multiplex PCR; TCRdb's version includes in-frame clones alone and lacks a portion of them. The table has over 150,000 clones, under 95% seen once. This specimen was peripheral blood, taken 28 days after the second AZD1222 dose. These receptors came from an adult who received the AZD1222 COVID-19 vaccine.

The chain recombines TRBV7-2 with TRBJ2-3; no clear D gene. The CDR3 runs to 15 residues. V lost 1 base, J lost 3 bases, and 11 bases lay in between. The germline V gene encodes CDR1 SGHTA and CDR2 FQGNSA. Here the CDR3 reads CASSLEPFQTDTQYF. The CDR3, as DNA: TGTGCCAGCAGCTTAGAACCTTTCCAGACAGATACGCAGTATTTT.

This clone was counted once. The rearrangement uses TRBV4-3 and TRBJ1-1; D might be TRBD1 (5 bases). CDR3 length equals 14 residues. The V gene lost 1 base and the J gene lost 4 bases, with 10 bases spanning the gap. CDR1 and CDR2 (germline): LGHNA, YSLEER. This chain's CDR3 is CASSQGAGSTEAFF. Written as DNA, the CDR3 is TGCGCCAGCAGCCAAGGGGCAGGGAGCACTGAAGCTTTCTTT.

This chain uses TRBV10-2 with TRBJ1-1; 8 nucleotides agree with TRBD1. Trimming at V came to 6 bases and at J to 5 bases, leaving 5 bases not matched to a gene. The CDR3 is made up of 13 amino acids. Germline loops: CDR1 WSHSY, CDR2 SAAADI. The CDR3 sequence is CASRSDRATEAFF. CDR3 sequence (DNA): TGCGCCAGCAGGTCGGACAGGGCTACTGAAGCTTTCTTT.

The genes are TRBV4-2 and TRBJ1-1; D gene unclear. CDR1 and CDR2 (germline): LGHNA, YNFKEQ. The CDR3 is 13 amino acids. V lost 6 bases, J lost 5 bases, and 13 bases lay in between. CDR3 nucleotides: TGTGCCAGCAGTCTACAGATATGGACTGAAGCTTTCTTT. Its protein product is CASSLQIWTEAFF.

The chain has TRBV19 and TRBJ1-2; 9 bases line up with TRBD1. Germline loops: CDR1 LNHDA, CDR2 SQIVND (reference sequence). This CDR3 spans 13 amino acids. V shed 5 bases, J shed 6 bases, and the junction held 4 bases outside the gene matches. In DNA form, the CDR3 reads TGTGCCAGTAGTGAGACAGGGGGGAATGGCTACACCTTC. The encoded protein is CASSETGGNGYTF.

The chain recombines TRBV6-1 with TRBJ1-2; D ambiguous. The V end lost 0 bases, the J end lost 4 bases, and 6 bases lay between the germline ends. CDR1 MNHNS and CDR2 SASEGT come from the germline V gene. This CDR3 spans 13 amino acids. The CDR3 loop reads CASSEARGYGYTF. Here the CDR3 DNA reads TGTGCCAGCAGTGAAGCAAGAGGCTATGGCTACACCTTC.

The chain uses TRBV12-3 or TRBV12-4 and TRBJ1-3; perhaps TRBD1 as D (6 bases). Trimming took 3 bases from V and 8 from J, leaving 11 bases between them. This CDR3 has 13 residues. CDR3 sequence: CASSLQGIHTIYF. CDR3 DNA sequence: TGTGCCAGCAGTTTGCAGGGGATACACACCATATATTTT.

V is TRBV13 and J is TRBJ1-1; 8 bases match TRBD1. The germline V gene encodes CDR1 PRHDT and CDR2 FYEKMQ (reference sequence). The CDR3 is made up of 11 amino acids. The trim removed 5 bases at V and 11 bases at J, leaving 4 bases unmatched. Written as DNA, the CDR3 is TGTGCCAGCAGCCAGGACAGGGTTGCTTTCTTT. Translated, it gives CASSQDRVAFF.

The gene calls are TRBV3-1 (or the pseudogene TRBV3-2) and TRBJ2-1, with 9 bases aligning to TRBD2. Germline-derived CDR1 and CDR2 are LGHDT and YNNKEL (reference sequence). This CDR3 has 13 amino acids. V gave up 6 bases and J gave up 4 bases; unmatched junction bases: 1. The DNA for the CDR3 is TGTGCCAGCAGGCTAGCGGGGTACAATGAGCAGTTCTTC. Translated: CASRLAGYNEQFF.

The CDR3 protein is CASSISGGPYNEQFF. The CDR3 coding sequence is TGTGCCAGTAGTATATCGGGAGGGCCTTACAATGAGCAGTTCTTC. The J gene is TRBJ2-1, the V gene TRBV19; 8 positions match TRBD2. The germline V gene encodes CDR1 LNHDA and CDR2 SQIVND (reference sequence). The ends lost 2 bases at V and 4 bases at J; junction bases unmatched: 4. CDR3 size: 15 residues.

The rearrangement links TRBV7-2 to TRBJ2-5; TRBD2 aligns across 9 bases. Trimming at V came to 5 bases and at J to 4 bases, leaving 11 bases not matched to a gene. This CDR3 contains 16 residues. CDR1 is SGHTA, CDR2 FQGNSA, per germline. The CDR3 bases are TGTGCCAGCAGCCTCGGTCTAGCGGGGTATCTAGAGACCCAGTACTTC. Encoded protein: CASSLGLAGYLETQYF. Filled out from reference TRBV7-2 and TRBJ2-5, the complete variable domain reads GAGVSQSPSNKVTEKGKDVELRCDPISGHTALYWYRQSLGQGLEFLIYFQGNSAPDKSGLPSDRFSAERTGGSVSTLTIQRTQQEDSAVYLCASSLGLAGYLETQYFGPGTRLLVL.

The chain recombines TRBV10-3 with TRBJ2-7, with TRBD1 as a possible D gene (6 bases). This CDR3 spans 14 amino acids. Germline V gene lookup returns CDR1 ENHRY and CDR2 SYGVKD. V was pared by 3 bases and J by 0 bases, with 9 bases between. CDR3 amino acids: CAISEDRSSYEQYF. The CDR3 DNA follows: TGTGCCATCAGTGAAGACAGGAGCTCCTACGAGCAGTACTTC.

This chain uses TRBV2 with TRBJ1-2; D might be TRBD1 (6 bases). Germline V gene data show CDR1 as SNHLY and CDR2 as FYNNEI. With 6 bases removed from V and 6 bases from J, the gap between germline ends came to 14 bases. The CDR3 has 13 amino acids. CDR3 in DNA: TGTGCCAGCAGCTTACAGGGTCCGGATGGCTACACCTTC. Its translation: CASSLQGPDGYTF.

V gene TRBV11-3 combines with J gene TRBJ1-2; 7 positions match TRBD1. This CDR3 region has 16 residues. After removal of 5 bases from V and 4 bases from J, the junction contained 13 bases not matched to a gene. Germline V gene lookup returns CDR1 SGHNT and CDR2 YENEEA. The CDR3 bases are TGTGCCAGCAGCCCGACGAGGACAGGCCGTTCCTATGGCTACACCTTC. Translated: CASSPTRTGRSYGYTF.

This clone was detected only once. V is TRBV3-1 (or the pseudogene TRBV3-2) and J is TRBJ1-2; D remains unclear. The V gene's germline CDR1 is LGHDT and CDR2 YNNKEL (reference sequence). V lost 4 bases and J lost 7, with 16 bases in between. This CDR3 comprises 14 residues. The CDR3 is CASSPNAWGVGYTF. The CDR3 nucleotides are TGTGCCAGCAGCCCCAACGCATGGGGTGTTGGCTACACCTTC.

The chain uses TRBV5-1 and TRBJ2-1; TRBD2 matches at 12 bases. The germline V gene has CDR1 SGHRS and CDR2 YFSETQ. With 4 bases clipped from V and 6 bases from J, the junction kept 5 bases outside the gene matches. This CDR3 spans 15 amino acids. CDR3 residues: CASSRTSGIPNEQFF. The CDR3 region has the DNA TGCGCCAGCAGCCGGACTAGCGGGATCCCCAATGAGCAGTTCTTC. Full variable domain (rest looked up from reference TRBV5-1 and TRBJ2-1): KAGVTQTPRYLIKTRGQQVTLSCSPISGHRSVSWYQQTPGQGLQFLFEYFSETQRNKGNFPGRFSGRQFSNSRSEMNVSTLELGDSALYLCASSRTSGIPNEQFFGPGTRLTVL.

The chain uses TRBV10-3 and TRBJ1-1; 11 nucleotides align to TRBD1. The germline gives CDR1 ENHRY, CDR2 SYGVKD. The CDR3 runs to 13 residues. Trimming took 6 bases from V and 5 from J; bases not matched to a gene: 2. The CDR3 nucleotides are TGTGCCATCAGGGACAGGGGGCTAACTGAAGCTTTCTTT. Translated: CAIRDRGLTEAFF.

The chain uses TRBV6-5 and TRBJ1-1; the D is unclear. This CDR3 has 15 amino acids. The ends were cut back, 8 bases at V and 0 bases at J, with 16 bases in the middle. Germline assignment: CDR1 MNHEY and CDR2 SVGAGI. CDR3 amino acids: CASASPGSMNTEAFF. Written as DNA, the CDR3 is TGTGCCAGCGCCAGCCCTGGCAGCATGAACACTGAAGCTTTCTTT.